The TCR beta chain under discussion was sequenced for a study of CD8+ T cells in alopecia areata. The overall study: The authors scored treated patients' severity by affected scalp percentage.

Broader study findings: On tofacitinib, scalp clonality and expanded CD8+ clones among top 100 fell significantly.

Treatment described: oral pan-JAK inhibitor, 5-10 mg twice daily. Germline V gene data show CDR1 as SNHLY and CDR2 as FYNNEI. This CDR3 spans 12 amino acids. V was shortened by 2 bases and J by 4 bases, with 6 bases between the two germline ends. With respect to this clone: What it binds is unknown.

Sequencing relied on a cDNA template that was reverse transcribed from extracted RNA. The repertoire was sequenced with immunoSEQ multiplex PCR; TCRdb's copy has only in-frame clones and lacks some. The sample has 150,000 or so clones, 70% to 90% seen once. Sequencing was performed on CD8+ T cells sorted from blood, taken at week 4, from a patient treated with tofacitinib. This TCR came from a human donor with alopecia areata. V and J are TRBV2 and TRBJ2-7; no definite D call. CDR3 nucleotides: TGTGCCAGCAGTGAAATGAAGTACGAGCAGTACTTC. Its translation is CASSEMKYEQYF.